This TCR beta chain was recorded in a study of blood T cell repertoires in COVID-19. Whole-study context: COVID-19 samples, acute and convalescent, were from the United States, Italy and Spain.

Recruited during active infection, patients (from Seattle) were subsequently followed longitudinally. The trim removed 0 bases at V and 9 bases at J, leaving 11 bases unmatched. Per germline, CDR1 LGHNA and CDR2 YNFKEQ. The CDR3 extends over 16 amino acids. Original methodology: Estimated nucleated cell counts came from reference gene primer amplification. Using immunoSEQ multiplex PCR, the repertoire was profiled, and TCRdb retains in-frame clones only, with some absent. The D gene and trimming were derived from the DNA, and the V and J assignments and clone size from that table. The repertoire holds a few hundred thousand clones, with almost 90% as singletons.

The source is a woman aged 55-69 years with COVID-19, enrolled during active disease. The rearrangement links TRBV4-2 to TRBJ2-3; 8 bases line up with TRBD2. Sequenced: peripheral blood. CDR3 sequence (DNA): TGTGCCAGCAGCCAAGATTACGGGGGGGGTCCTCTAACGCAGTATTTT. Protein product: CASSQDYGGGPLTQYF.